This T cell receptor beta chain is drawn from a study of T cells expressing NK-cell markers. Study-level information: Sorted CD3+CD56-NKG2C+, CD3+CD56+NKG2C- and CD3+CD56+NKG2C+ T cells were the source of the TCR beta repertoires. Eight donors were sequenced, of whom seven were HCMV-seropositive, while the remaining one was HCMV-seronegative. Whole-study findings and limits: Dominant NKG2C+ clonotypes made up roughly 1.0-7.0% of CD8+ T cells in several donors.

Libraries used 5'RACE template switching adding universal primer site and UMIs. TCRdb reprocessed the 5' RACE reads and stores each CDR3 protein as one record, lacking DNA. This repertoire includes 150,000 or so distinct CDR3 sequences. Germline assignment: CDR1 LNHNV and CDR2 YYDKDF (reference sequence). The CDR3 consists of 15 residues. In regard to this clonotype: Its antigen is unidentified.

The sequencing sample was made of blood T cells: a sorted CD56 or NKG2C T cell subset, CD4+ or CD8+ T cells, or bulk PBMC T cells (not recorded which). This TCR came from a woman in her forties or fifties in good health. The chain has TRBV15 and TRBJ2-1; TCRdb calls TRBD1, which cannot be checked without DNA. The CDR3 loop reads CATSRVGGTGNEQFF.